Below, one T cell receptor (beta chain) is given with its context. Its antigen is unidentified. The entry originates in a study of CD8+ T cells in alopecia areata. Extracted RNA was reverse transcribed into cDNA, the sequencing template. Sequencing used immunoSEQ multiplex PCR; TCRdb keeps in-frame clones, though not all of them. The sample has 100,000 to 120,000 clones; 45% to 70% are singletons. Study findings and constraints: Against the mouse data, patients shared TCRs less clearly, possibly for HLA reasons.

Germline CDR1 reads SGHRS; CDR2 reads YFSETQ. This CDR3 is 15 amino acids long. J lost 9 bases, V lost 4 bases, and 10 bases had no gene match. This chain joins TRBV5-1 and TRBJ2-1; 10 bases map to TRBD1. Sequenced sample: CD8+ T cells sorted from blood. The sequence was collected from a human donor in good health. In DNA, the CDR3 is TGCGCCAGCAGCCTGCCGGGACAGGGGTGGGGTGAGCAGTTCTTC. Encoded protein: CASSLPGQGWGEQFF.